A single sample is the source of the 25 T cell receptor beta chains below, sequenced in a study of blood T cell repertoires in COVID-19. Assay: immunoSEQ multiplex PCR; the TCRdb copy retains only in-frame clones and omits some. The sample shows under 250,000 clones, roughly 85% of them seen only once. Source material: peripheral blood. These receptors were collected from a woman between 40 and 50 years old with active or convalescent COVID-19.

The chain joins TRBV27 to TRBJ2-5, with D perhaps TRBD1 (6 bases). This CDR3 has 18 amino acids. Germline CDR1 is MNHEY and CDR2 is SMNVEV (reference sequence). Trimming cost V 5 bases and J 5 bases, with 27 bases left between them. CDR3 residues: CASSPGSLRDNRGETQYF. The CDR3 DNA reads as TGTGCCAGCAGTCCCGGGTCACTCCGGGACAATAGGGGGGAGACCCAGTACTTC.

This sequence joins TRBV14 and TRBJ2-1; TRBD1 aligns across 9 bases. The V gene end was trimmed by 4 bases and the J gene end by 4 bases; junction bases not matched to a gene: 8. The CDR3 contains 16 residues. Looked up from germline, CDR1 is SGHDN and CDR2 is FVKESK. The CDR3, as DNA: TGTGCCAGCAGCCCTACATCGGGACAGGGATACAATGAGCAGTTCTTC. This encodes CASSPTSGQGYNEQFF.

The rearrangement links TRBV9 to TRBJ1-1, with a tentative D call TRBD1 (6 bases). The V and J ends lost 3 bases and 5 bases respectively, with 17 bases between them. CDR3 length: 15 residues. Germline CDR1 is SGDLS and CDR2 is YYNGEE. The CDR3 region is CASSGRGRGETEAFF. CDR3 bases: TGTGCCAGCAGCGGGAGGGGGAGGGGTGAAACTGAAGCTTTCTTT.

The V gene is TRBV5-4, the J gene TRBJ2-1, with 9 bases matching TRBD2. J was trimmed by 2 bases and V by 1 base; bases with no gene match: 1. CDR3 size: 15 residues. Germline CDR1 reads SGHNT; CDR2 reads YYREEE (reference sequence). This CDR3 reads CASSLSSGAYNEQFF. CDR3 in DNA: TGTGCCAGCAGCTTGTCTAGCGGGGCCTACAATGAGCAGTTCTTC.

The chain couples TRBV6-5 to TRBJ1-1; D might be TRBD1 (5 bases). V lost 6 bases and J 11 bases, leaving 19 bases between the germline ends. Germline V lookup: CDR1 MNHEY, CDR2 SVGAGI. CDR3 length: 13 amino acids. The DNA for the CDR3 is TGTGCCAGCAGGCCATTGGACACCGGCCTCGCTTTCTTT. Its translation is CASRPLDTGLAFF.

V and J are TRBV11-3 and TRBJ1-3; TRBD1 is a possible D gene (6 bases). Germline loops: CDR1 SGHNT, CDR2 YENEEA. The CDR3 length is 15 residues. The V gene lost 7 bases and the J gene lost 3 bases, with 16 bases spanning the gap. CDR3 DNA: TGTGCCAGCACCCTCAGGGGATCATATGGAAACACCATATATTTT. As protein: CASTLRGSYGNTIYF.

This clone turned up a few times. The chain uses TRBV6-4 and TRBJ1-4, with 7 positions matching TRBD1. The CDR3 has 14 residues. From germline, CDR1 is MRHNA and CDR2 SNTAGT. Losses at the gene ends were 6 bases for V and 4 bases for J; bases not matched to a gene: 5. CDR3 nucleotides: TGTGCCAGCAGCCCGGACAGGAGTAATGAAAAACTGTTTTTT. As protein: CASSPDRSNEKLFF.

The chain is built from TRBV11-3 and TRBJ2-2, with D tentatively TRBD1 (5 bases). The V and J ends lost 6 bases and 5 bases respectively, with 13 bases between them. CDR3 length: 14 amino acids. Per the germline V gene, CDR1 is SGHNT and CDR2 is YENEEA. CDR3: CASSFEGATGELFF. The CDR3 coding sequence is TGTGCCAGCAGTTTTGAAGGGGCGACCGGGGAGCTGTTTTTT.

J is TRBJ1-5 and V is TRBV2; the D gene is possibly TRBD1 (5 bases). Between the trimmed V and J ends, which lost 2 bases and 6 bases, there was a span of 14 bases. The CDR3 sequence is 15 residues long. Germline-derived CDR1 and CDR2 are SNHLY and FYNNEI. The CDR3 protein is CASSEFRQGIQPQHF. The CDR3, as DNA: TGTGCCAGCAGTGAATTTAGGCAGGGTATTCAGCCCCAGCATTTT.

The chain has TRBV14 and TRBJ1-1; no definite D call. The CDR3 is 13 amino acids. Germline V gene data show CDR1 as SGHDN and CDR2 as FVKESK. V was trimmed by 1 base and J by 6 bases, leaving 9 bases between them. The CDR3 DNA follows: TGTGCCAGCAGCCAAGGCACACGGGCTGAAGCTTTCTTT. Encoded protein: CASSQGTRAEAFF.

This chain links TRBV13 with TRBJ2-1, with D hard to call. CDR3 size: 12 residues. V lost 4 bases and J 3 bases, leaving 4 bases between the germline ends. Looked up from germline, CDR1 is PRHDT and CDR2 is FYEKMQ (reference sequence). The CDR3 bases are TGTGCCAGCAGCTCTAACTACAATGAGCAGTTCTTC. It yields the protein CASSSNYNEQFF. The full variable domain, its missing parts supplied by reference TRBV13 and TRBJ2-1, is AAGVIQSPRHLIKEKRETATLKCYPIPRHDTVYWYQQGPGQDPQFLISFYEKMQSDKGSIPDRFSAQQFSDYHSELNMSSLELGDSALYFCASSSNYNEQFFGPGTRLTVL.

The rearrangement uses TRBV18 and TRBJ1-5, with D unclear. CDR1 and CDR2 (germline): KGHSH, LQKENI. The CDR3 has 13 amino acids. V lost 2 bases and J lost 5, with 7 bases in between. The CDR3 spells CASSPTRDQPQHF. The CDR3 region has the DNA TGTGCCAGCTCACCAACGCGAGATCAGCCCCAGCATTTT.

This chain uses TRBV7-9 with TRBJ2-3; 9 bases match TRBD2. The CDR3 runs 18 residues. Per the germline V gene, CDR1 is SEHNR and CDR2 is FQNEAQ (reference sequence). J was trimmed by 6 bases and V by 4 bases; bases with no gene match: 17. The CDR3 reads CASSSPPGLAPKGDTQYF. The DNA for the CDR3 is TGTGCCAGCAGCTCACCACCCGGACTAGCGCCGAAAGGGGATACGCAGTATTTT. Using reference TRBV7-9 and TRBJ2-3 for the parts outside the CDR3, the full variable domain is DTGVSQNPRHKITKRGQNVTFRCDPISEHNRLYWYRQTLGQGPEFLTYFQNEAQLEKSRLLSDRFSAERPKGSFSTLEIQRTEQGDSAMYLCASSSPPGLAPKGDTQYFGPGTRLTVL.

The CDR3 is CAIKQGFNYGYTF. Here the CDR3 DNA reads TGTGCCATCAAGCAGGGGTTTAACTATGGCTACACCTTC. This sequence joins TRBV10-3 and TRBJ1-2; a weak D match, TRBD1 (6 bases). Trimming shortened V by 7 bases and J by 1 base, and 10 bases separated the two germline ends. This CDR3 region has 13 residues. CDR1 ENHRY and CDR2 SYGVKD come from the germline V gene.

This clone was detected only a few times. This chain links TRBV6-5 with TRBJ2-4; possible D gene TRBD2, 7 bases. Trimming removed 3 bases at V and 7 bases at J, with 16 bases between. Per the germline V gene, CDR1 is MNHEY and CDR2 is SVGAGI. The CDR3 loop spans 15 amino acids. This CDR3 is CASSYFAGAKNIQYF. DNA of the CDR3: TGTGCCAGCAGTTATTTTGCGGGGGCGAAGAACATTCAGTACTTC.

The J gene is TRBJ1-4, the V gene TRBV7-9; 7 nucleotides agree with TRBD1. Germline CDR1 and CDR2: SEHNR and FQNEAQ (reference sequence). V lost 3 bases and J lost 7; bases outside the gene matches: 8. This CDR3 region has 15 residues. The CDR3 protein is CASSLSKTGVEKLFF. In DNA, the CDR3 is TGTGCCAGCAGCTTGAGTAAAACAGGGGTTGAAAAACTGTTTTTT. Full variable domain (outside the CDR3, taken from reference TRBV7-9 and TRBJ1-4): DTGVSQNPRHKITKRGQNVTFRCDPISEHNRLYWYRQTLGQGPEFLTYFQNEAQLEKSRLLSDRFSAERPKGSFSTLEIQRTEQGDSAMYLCASSLSKTGVEKLFFGSGTQLSVL.

This chain uses TRBV5-1 with TRBJ2-2; 8 bases are shared with TRBD1. Germline V gives CDR1 SGHRS, CDR2 YFSETQ. CDR3 length: 16 residues. V lost 4 bases and J lost 1; bases outside the gene matches: 6. The DNA of the CDR3 is TGCGCCAGCAGCAGGACAGGGATTCGGAACACCGGGGAGCTGTTTTTT. Translating gives CASSRTGIRNTGELFF.

This clone was recorded once. V is TRBV27 and J is TRBJ2-7, with TRBD2 matching over 10 bases. With V trimmed by 4 bases and J by 8 bases, 14 bases remained unmatched. This CDR3 is built from 16 residues. The germline V gene encodes CDR1 MNHEY and CDR2 SMNVEV (reference sequence). In nucleotides, the CDR3 is TGTGCCAGCAGTTCCGGATTTAGCGGGAGGAATAGCAAGCAGTACTTC. Translated, it gives CASSSGFSGRNSKQYF.

This clone has only a few counts. The CDR3 sequence is CASSEWDSPPYNEQFF. CDR3 nucleotides: TGTGCCAGCAGCGAGTGGGACTCCCCCCCCTACAATGAGCAGTTCTTC. J is TRBJ2-1 and V is TRBV6-4, with D possibly TRBD2 on 6 matching bases. Germline values: CDR1 MRHNA, CDR2 SNTAGT. CDR3 length: 16 amino acids. V dropped 6 bases and J dropped 2 bases, with 17 bases sitting between them.

This chain connects TRBV4-3 to TRBJ2-3; 8 bases fit TRBD2. Trimming removed 0 bases from V and 8 bases from J; junction bases left unmatched: 16. Germline V CDR1 and CDR2: LGHNA, YSLEER. This CDR3 is 18 amino acids long. The CDR3 region has the DNA TGCGCCAGCAGCCAAGATCGAGCGAGCGGGGGTCTCCTCGTTACGCAGTATTTT. As protein: CASSQDRASGGLLVTQYF.

V and J are TRBV24-1 and TRBJ2-3; no firm D call. The CDR3 length is 13 residues. Germline-derived CDR1 and CDR2 are KGHDR and SFDVKD. The V end lost 2 bases, the J end lost 7 bases, and 9 bases lay between the germline ends. The CDR3 bases are TGTGCCACCAGTGATTCTCACACTAATACGCAGTATTTT. Translation gives CATSDSHTNTQYF.

The chain couples TRBV10-3 to TRBJ2-1; 13 positions agree with TRBD2. Germline V gene data show CDR1 as ENHRY and CDR2 as SYGVKD. The length of the CDR3 is 21 residues. Trimming removed 4 bases from V and 0 bases from J; junction bases left unmatched: 15. The CDR3 protein is CAISGSGTSGRASSSYNEQFF. In DNA, the CDR3 is TGTGCCATCAGTGGAAGCGGAACTAGCGGGAGGGCCTCGAGCTCCTACAATGAGCAGTTCTTC.

The genes are TRBV28 and TRBJ1-2; D gene ambiguous. The CDR3 consists of 14 residues. Germline CDR1 reads MDHEN; CDR2 reads SYDVKM. Trimming removed 3 bases at V and 0 bases at J, with 8 bases between. CDR3 sequence (DNA): TGTGCCAGCAGTTTGGGCAGCCCTAACTATGGCTACACCTTC. This codes for CASSLGSPNYGYTF.

V and J are TRBV2 and TRBJ2-5; TRBD2 agrees at 8 bases. This CDR3 is built from 13 residues. V trimming: 7 bases; J trimming: 3 bases; junction bases outside the gene matches: 4. From germline, CDR1 is SNHLY and CDR2 FYNNEI. CDR3 sequence: CASIPGREETQYF. The CDR3 nucleotides are TGTGCCAGCATCCCCGGGAGGGAAGAGACCCAGTACTTC.

In this sample, this clone turned up once. V is TRBV19 and J is TRBJ1-5; D perhaps matches TRBD1 (6 bases). Trimming removed 6 bases from V and 2 bases from J, with 20 bases in between. The CDR3 is made up of 17 amino acids. CDR1 LNHDA and CDR2 SQIVND come from the germline V gene (reference sequence). The CDR3 is CASSTQLGAAGNQPQHF. The CDR3, as DNA: TGTGCCAGTAGCACCCAGTTGGGGGCGGCCGGCAATCAGCCCCAGCATTTT.